A selection of T cell receptor beta chains follows, all from one sample in a study of T cell responses to AZD1222 COVID-19 vaccine. Using immunoSEQ multiplex PCR, the repertoire was profiled, and TCRdb retains in-frame clones only, with some absent. The sample contains more than 100,000 clones, approximately 85% of which appear only once. The source material was peripheral blood, sampled on day 0 of AZD1222 vaccination. The source of these receptors is an adult in good health. CDR3s include the opening cysteine and the closing phenylalanine or tryptophan. D genes are given only for firm matches. Clone size is not always given. Where it is, it says once, few, many or a class for expanded clones.

V: TRBV6-5
D: TRBD2
J: TRBJ2-3
size: -
CDR3: CASRPGLGPDTQYF
DNA: TGTGCCAGCAGGCCGGGACTAGGGCCAGATACGCAGTATTTT

V: TRBV28
D: TRBD1
J: TRBJ1-5
size: -
CDR3: CASSRTGTANQPQHF
DNA: TGTGCCAGCAGTCGAACCGGGACAGCCAATCAGCCCCAGCATTTT

V: TRBV7-8
D: -
J: TRBJ2-6
size: -
CDR3: CASSLRPGLGRANVLTF
DNA: TGTGCCAGCAGCTTAAGACCGGGACTCGGGCGGGCCAACGTCCTGACTTTC

V: TRBV18
D: -
J: TRBJ1-5
size: -
CDR3: CASSPAGQGERPQHF
DNA: TGTGCCAGCTCACCAGCGGGGCAGGGAGAAAGGCCCCAGCATTTT

V: TRBV2
D: TRBD2
J: TRBJ2-4
size: -
CDR3: CASNRDSGAAKNIQYF
DNA: TGTGCCAGCAACCGAGACAGCGGGGCAGCCAAAAACATTCAGTACTTC

V: TRBV6-5
D: -
J: TRBJ1-2
size: once
CDR3: CASRPGINYGYTF
DNA: TGTGCCAGCAGGCCCGGGATTAACTATGGCTACACCTTC

V: TRBV20-1
D: TRBD1
J: TRBJ2-1
size: once
CDR3: CSAGDQGEFF
DNA: TGCAGTGCCGGGGATCAGGGGGAGTTCTTC

V: TRBV18
D: TRBD1
J: TRBJ1-1
size: -
CDR3: CASSLGTGPTEAFF
DNA: TGTGCCAGCTCACTTGGGACAGGGCCCACTGAAGCTTTCTTT

V: TRBV7-9
D: -
J: TRBJ1-4
size: once
CDR3: CASSFWLGGTNEKLFF
DNA: TGTGCCAGCAGCTTCTGGTTGGGTGGAACTAATGAAAAACTGTTTTTT

V: TRBV2
D: -
J: TRBJ1-5
size: -
CDR3: CASSAGAGNNQPQHF
DNA: TGTGCCAGCAGTGCAGGGGCAGGGAACAATCAGCCCCAGCATTTT

V: TRBV5-1
D: TRBD1
J: TRBJ1-6
size: -
CDR3: CASRTTLGQGGSPLHF
DNA: TGCGCCAGCAGAACCACGCTGGGACAGGGCGGTTCACCCCTCCACTTT

V: TRBV28
D: -
J: TRBJ2-7
size: -
CDR3: CASEGGTLAYEQYF
DNA: TGTGCCAGCGAGGGGGGGACACTGGCCTACGAGCAGTACTTC

V: TRBV5-8
D: TRBD1
J: TRBJ1-5
size: -
CDR3: CASIQSGGSNQPQHF
DNA: TGTGCCAGCATTCAATCAGGGGGGAGCAATCAGCCCCAGCATTTT

V: TRBV19
D: -
J: TRBJ1-4
size: -
CDR3: CASNPGTKVEKLFF
DNA: TGTGCCAGTAACCCCGGGACAAAAGTAGAAAAACTGTTTTTT

V: TRBV19
D: TRBD1
J: TRBJ2-6
size: -
CDR3: CASSTDRVGRSGANVLTF
DNA: TGTGCCAGTAGTACCGACAGGGTTGGTCGGTCTGGGGCCAACGTCCTGACTTTC

V: TRBV5-1
D: -
J: TRBJ1-2
size: -
CDR3: CASNPQWDRVHGYTF
DNA: TGCGCCAGCAACCCGCAATGGGATAGGGTCCATGGCTACACCTTC

V: TRBV5-1
D: -
J: TRBJ1-4
size: -
CDR3: CASSAGTRSATNEKLFF
DNA: TGCGCCAGCAGCGCAGGGACACGATCTGCAACTAATGAAAAACTGTTTTTT

V: TRBV2
D: TRBD1
J: TRBJ2-7
size: -
CDR3: CASSVDRGGDEQYF
DNA: TGTGCCAGCAGTGTGGACAGGGGAGGGGACGAGCAGTACTTC

V: TRBV18
D: -
J: TRBJ1-1
size: -
CDR3: CASSTMGTPEAFF
DNA: TGTGCCAGCTCCACTATGGGGACCCCTGAAGCTTTCTTT

V: TRBV5-1
D: TRBD2
J: TRBJ2-7
size: -
CDR3: CASSRGLAGESEPEQYF
DNA: TGCGCCAGCAGCAGGGGACTAGCGGGGGAATCTGAACCCGAGCAGTACTTC

V: TRBV27
D: TRBD2
J: TRBJ2-2
size: -
CDR3: CASSLWGRQREGEFWLFF
DNA: TGTGCCAGCAGTTTATGGGGCCGCCAGCGGGAGGGGGAGTTCTGGCTGTTTTTT

V: TRBV18
D: -
J: TRBJ2-7
size: -
CDR3: CASSPMRDGGSYEQYF
DNA: TGTGCCAGCTCACCGATGAGAGACGGAGGCTCCTACGAGCAGTACTTC

V: TRBV19
D: TRBD1
J: TRBJ1-5
size: -
CDR3: CASSISGQGLNQPQHF
DNA: TGTGCCAGTAGTATATCGGGACAGGGCCTTAATCAGCCCCAGCATTTT

V: TRBV28
D: -
J: TRBJ1-2
size: -
CDR3: CAISGGGGSYTF
DNA: TGTGCCATCTCCGGGGGAGGGGGTAGCTACACCTTC

V: TRBV7-3
D: -
J: TRBJ2-3
size: -
CDR3: CASSLSGTGMGTDTQYF
DNA: TGTGCCAGCAGCTTAAGTGGGACGGGCATGGGAACAGATACGCAGTATTTT

V: TRBV28
D: -
J: TRBJ1-1
size: -
CDR3: CASSFSQTEAFF
DNA: TGTGCCAGCAGTTTTTCCCAGACTGAAGCTTTCTTT

V: TRBV19
D: -
J: TRBJ2-2
size: -
CDR3: CASTPMAVAGELFF
DNA: TGTGCCAGTACCCCAATGGCGGTTGCCGGGGAGCTGTTTTTT

V: TRBV5-4
D: -
J: TRBJ1-1
size: -
CDR3: CASSFGGKKTEAFF
DNA: TGTGCCAGCAGCTTCGGGGGAAAGAAAACTGAAGCTTTCTTT

V: TRBV19
D: -
J: TRBJ1-1
size: -
CDR3: CASSVIMGTEAFF
DNA: TGTGCCAGTAGTGTAATAATGGGCACTGAAGCTTTCTTT

V: TRBV19
D: -
J: TRBJ1-5
size: few
CDR3: CASSMSRAGNQPQHF
DNA: TGTGCCAGTAGTATGAGCAGGGCCGGTAATCAGCCCCAGCATTTT

V: TRBV18
D: -
J: TRBJ1-5
size: -
CDR3: CASSPLRDQPQHF
DNA: TGTGCCAGCTCACCACTCAGAGATCAGCCCCAGCATTTT

V: TRBV2
D: -
J: TRBJ1-4
size: -
CDR3: CASSEWGTTNEKLFF
DNA: TGTGCCAGCAGTGAATGGGGGACAACTAATGAAAAACTGTTTTTT

V: TRBV6-2/TRBV6-3
D: TRBD2
J: TRBJ2-6
size: -
CDR3: CASSYSTAGGSGANVLTF
DNA: TGTGCCAGCAGTTACTCGACAGCGGGAGGCTCTGGGGCCAACGTCCTGACTTTC

V: TRBV7-8
D: TRBD2
J: TRBJ2-5
size: -
CDR3: CASSLGLAGGTLQETQYF
DNA: TGTGCCAGCAGCTTAGGTCTAGCGGGAGGGACACTTCAAGAGACCCAGTACTTC

V: TRBV7-9
D: -
J: TRBJ1-1
size: once
CDR3: CASIIQGVNTEAFF
DNA: TGTGCCAGCATCATACAGGGCGTGAACACTGAAGCTTTCTTT

V: TRBV24-1
D: TRBD1
J: TRBJ1-2
size: -
CDR3: CATSGTGSSAYGYTF
DNA: TGTGCCACCAGTGGGACAGGGAGCTCCGCCTATGGCTACACCTTC

V: TRBV7-2
D: TRBD1
J: TRBJ2-3
size: once
CDR3: CASSFTTGPLSTDTQYF
DNA: TGTGCCAGCAGCTTCACGACAGGGCCACTAAGCACAGATACGCAGTATTTT

V: TRBV7-2
D: TRBD1
J: TRBJ1-5
size: -
CDR3: CASSLGSAGQHQPQHF
DNA: TGTGCCAGCAGCTTAGGGTCGGCGGGACAGCATCAGCCCCAGCATTTT

V: TRBV2
D: TRBD2
J: TRBJ2-7
size: -
CDR3: CASTLGGEGRYEQYF
DNA: TGTGCCAGCACTCTTGGGGGGGAGGGGCGGTACGAGCAGTACTTC

V: TRBV5-4
D: -
J: TRBJ1-6
size: -
CDR3: CASSLSGGSPLHF
DNA: TGTGCCAGCAGCTTATCGGGGGGTTCACCCCTCCACTTT

V: TRBV10-3
D: TRBD1
J: TRBJ1-5
size: -
CDR3: CAISEDRASNQPQHF
DNA: TGTGCCATCAGTGAGGACAGGGCTAGCAATCAGCCCCAGCATTTT

V: TRBV16
D: TRBD1
J: TRBJ2-7
size: -
CDR3: CASSQTGTGGYEQYF
DNA: TGTGCCAGCAGCCAAACCGGGACAGGGGGGTACGAGCAGTACTTC

V: TRBV18
D: TRBD1
J: TRBJ2-6
size: -
CDR3: CASSPLDRGRSGANVLTF
DNA: TGTGCCAGCTCACCCTTAGACAGGGGGCGCTCTGGGGCCAACGTCCTGACTTTC

V: TRBV4-2
D: TRBD2
J: TRBJ2-2
size: -
CDR3: CASSRLPGLAGGANTGELFF
DNA: TGTGCCAGCAGCCGACTCCCGGGACTAGCGGGGGGGGCGAACACCGGGGAGCTGTTTTTT

V: TRBV11-2
D: -
J: TRBJ2-7
size: -
CDR3: CASSAGWRGSSYEQYF
DNA: TGTGCCAGCAGCGCCGGGTGGCGGGGTAGCTCCTACGAGCAGTACTTC

V: TRBV10-3
D: -
J: TRBJ1-1
size: -
CDR3: CATKQGLPGNTEAFF
DNA: TGTGCCACCAAACAGGGCCTGCCCGGGAACACTGAAGCTTTCTTT

V: TRBV19
D: -
J: TRBJ1-2
size: -
CDR3: CASSIEGRRVGYTF
DNA: TGTGCCAGTAGTATAGAGGGGAGGAGAGTTGGCTACACCTTC

V: TRBV19
D: -
J: TRBJ1-5
size: -
CDR3: CASKAFAGGSSNQPQHF
DNA: TGTGCCAGTAAGGCCTTTGCCGGGGGATCTAGCAATCAGCCCCAGCATTTT

V: TRBV5-1
D: -
J: TRBJ2-1
size: -
CDR3: CASSLARASETYNEQFF
DNA: TGCGCCAGCAGCTTGGCCCGAGCTAGCGAGACTTACAATGAGCAGTTCTTC

V: TRBV15
D: -
J: TRBJ1-5
size: -
CDR3: CATSNLQGGVFGNQPQHF
DNA: TGTGCCACCAGCAACCTCCAAGGGGGTGTATTTGGCAATCAGCCCCAGCATTTT

V: TRBV6-6
D: TRBD1
J: TRBJ1-4
size: few
CDR3: CASKEGQGQEKLFF
DNA: TGTGCCAGCAAAGAAGGGCAGGGACAGGAAAAACTGTTTTTT

V: TRBV9
D: -
J: TRBJ1-2
size: few
CDR3: CASSPRDSGRPNYGYTF
DNA: TGTGCCAGCAGCCCTAGGGATTCAGGACGACCTAACTATGGCTACACCTTC

V: TRBV15
D: -
J: TRBJ1-3
size: once
CDR3: CATSRGTYRSGSGNTIYF
DNA: TGTGCCACCAGCAGAGGTACCTATCGCTCGGGCTCTGGAAACACCATATATTTT

V: TRBV6-5
D: -
J: TRBJ1-1
size: -
CDR3: CATLPSTGYRTEAFF
DNA: TGTGCCACCTTGCCCTCCACAGGGTATCGCACTGAAGCTTTCTTT

V: TRBV6-5
D: TRBD1
J: TRBJ2-5
size: -
CDR3: CASRTDRGPQETQYF
DNA: TGTGCCAGCAGAACTGACAGGGGTCCACAAGAGACCCAGTACTTC

V: TRBV5-1
D: -
J: TRBJ2-2
size: -
CDR3: CASSRGTANTGELFF
DNA: TGCGCCAGCAGTCGGGGGACGGCCAACACCGGGGAGCTGTTTTTT

V: TRBV9
D: -
J: TRBJ1-4
size: -
CDR3: CASSGGTSFNEKLFF
DNA: TGTGCCAGCAGTGGGGGGACAAGTTTTAATGAAAAACTGTTTTTT

V: TRBV7-9
D: -
J: TRBJ2-7
size: -
CDR3: CASSGLGFPYEQYF
DNA: TGTGCCAGCAGTGGGTTGGGTTTCCCCTACGAGCAGTACTTC

V: TRBV24-1
D: -
J: TRBJ2-1
size: -
CDR3: CATSDLRRGNEQFF
DNA: TGTGCCACCAGTGATTTGCGCAGGGGAAATGAGCAGTTCTTC